This paragraph reports one T cell receptor beta chain. The sample holds a few counts of this clonotype. Its antigen remains unidentified. No base-level quality is on record; no much larger clone is a single base apart. This specimen belongs to a study of response to subunit inactivated influenza vaccine (dated by TCRdb to 2016 to 2018). With respect to the entire study: The study used deep quantitative T cell receptor repertoire profiling to track responses to a trivalent subunit inactivated influenza vaccine. Broad study findings and their caveats: According to the authors, only a limited number of new T cells may be recruited by each seasonal influenza vaccination.

At the junction V is shortened by 1 base and J by 3 bases; bases outside the gene matches: 5. The CDR3 numbers 15 residues from cysteine through phenylalanine. Of the read, only the CDR3 DNA is kept; its 45 bases are in frame from base 1. CDR1 and CDR2 are drawn from the germline V gene (reference sequence): LGHDT, YNNKEL. To prepare the library, RT-PCR was applied. The instrument given in TCRdb is Illumina HiSeq 2500. The public reads were reprocessed in TCRdb via fastp at Q25 and MiXCR, keeping in-frame beta chains. Records with the same CDR3 protein are collapsed into one entry carrying the most frequent genes and DNA. This sample has 400,000 to 550,000 distinct CDR3 sequences in its table, and over 25% of those were observed once. The ten largest clones add up to less than 2.5% of the sample.

The clonotype was recovered from a man in his forties or fifties who received an inactivated influenza vaccine. Donor details come from another sample of the same person, matched by shared clones. Here the sequenced sample was CD4+ T cells sorted from PBMCs, taken 4 to 6 days after vaccination. This chain joins TRBV3-1 to TRBJ2-7, with 8 middle bases fitting TRBD2. The nucleotide sequence is given as TGTGCCAGCAGCCAAGGGGGACTAGTCTTCTACGAGCAGTACTTC. Translated, it gives CASSQGGLVFYEQYF.